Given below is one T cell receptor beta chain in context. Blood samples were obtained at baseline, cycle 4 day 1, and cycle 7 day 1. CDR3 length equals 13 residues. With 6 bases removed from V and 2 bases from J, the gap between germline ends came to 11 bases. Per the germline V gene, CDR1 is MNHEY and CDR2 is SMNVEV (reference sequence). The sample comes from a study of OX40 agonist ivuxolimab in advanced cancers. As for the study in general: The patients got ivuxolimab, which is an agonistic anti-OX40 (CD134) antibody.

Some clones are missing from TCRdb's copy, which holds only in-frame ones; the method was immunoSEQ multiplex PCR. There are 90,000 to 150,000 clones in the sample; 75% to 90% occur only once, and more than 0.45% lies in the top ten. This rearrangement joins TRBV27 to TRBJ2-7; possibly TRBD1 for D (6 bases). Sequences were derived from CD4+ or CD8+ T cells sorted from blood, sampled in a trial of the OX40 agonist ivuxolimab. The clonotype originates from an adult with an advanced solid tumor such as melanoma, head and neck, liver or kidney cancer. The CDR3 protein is CASRTGTTYEQYF. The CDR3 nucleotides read TGTGCCAGCAGGACAGGCACAACCTACGAGCAGTACTTC.